The rows below give T cell receptor beta chains drawn from one sample of a study of radiotherapy plus CTLA-4 blockade in lung cancer. Sequencing used immunoSEQ multiplex PCR; TCRdb keeps in-frame clones, though not all of them. The sample lists tens of thousands of clones; around 86% were seen once. Here the sequenced sample was peripheral blood, taken from a patient treated with radiotherapy plus ipilimumab. The receptors come from a human donor with non-small cell lung cancer that progressed on radiotherapy plus ipilimumab. CDR3s include the opening cysteine and the closing phenylalanine or tryptophan. A D gene is named only where the DNA matches it firmly. Clone size is given for some rows only: seen once, a few or many times, or a class if the clone is expanded.

V	D	size	J	CDR3	DNA
TRBV7-2	NA	once	TRBJ2-5	CASSLAGGAQYF	TGTGCCAGCAGCTTAGCCGGAGGGGCCCAGTACTTC
TRBV5-1	NA	NA	TRBJ2-5	CASSTGHAVGYF	TGCGCCAGCAGCACGGGACACGCCGTAGGGTACTTC
TRBV6-6	TRBD1	once	TRBJ2-1	CASSPGTVYNEQFF	TGTGCCAGCAGTCCCGGGACAGTCTACAATGAGCAGTTCTTC
TRBV7-3	TRBD1	NA	TRBJ2-1	CASSRGQGANEQFF	TGTGCCAGCAGCCGCGGACAGGGTGCCAATGAGCAGTTCTTC
TRBV5-1	NA	NA	TRBJ2-3	CASSPTSRSTDTQYF	TGCGCCAGCAGCCCTACCTCGAGGAGCACAGATACGCAGTATTTT
TRBV28	NA	NA	TRBJ1-1	CASSLSLTEAFF	TGTGCCAGCAGTTTATCCCTGACTGAAGCTTTCTTT
TRBV5-1	TRBD2	NA	TRBJ2-1	CASSLRLAVSSYNEQFF	TGCGCCAGCAGCCTCCGACTAGCGGTGAGCTCCTACAATGAGCAGTTCTTC
TRBV4-1	TRBD2	NA	TRBJ2-1	CASSQVGRRGRASYEQFF	TGCGCCAGCAGCCAAGTGGGTCGCCGCGGGAGGGCCTCTTATGAGCAGTTCTTC
TRBV7-9	NA	NA	TRBJ1-1	CASSLAMGGTEAFF	TGTGCCAGCAGCTTAGCGATGGGGGGCACTGAAGCTTTCTTT
TRBV29-1	TRBD2	NA	TRBJ2-7	CSARGTSGSSYEQYF	TGCAGCGCCCGAGGCACTAGCGGGAGCTCCTACGAGCAGTACTTC
TRBV9	NA	NA	TRBJ1-1	CASSAGPNTEAFF	TGTGCCAGCAGCGCCGGACCGAACACTGAAGCTTTCTTT
TRBV27	TRBD1	few	TRBJ2-7	CASSSLGTADQGQYF	TGTGCCAGCAGTTCCCTCGGGACAGCCGACCAGGGGCAGTACTTC
TRBV14	NA	few	TRBJ2-1	CASSQDFEYPRFF	TGTGCCAGCAGCCAGGATTTCGAGTATCCAAGGTTCTTC
TRBV18	NA	few	TRBJ2-1	CASSPRTTRGNEQFF	TGTGCCAGCTCACCCCGGACTACCCGAGGAAATGAGCAGTTCTTC
TRBV2	TRBD1	NA	TRBJ1-2	CASSEGQGAFGYTF	TGTGCCAGCAGTGAAGGGCAGGGGGCCTTCGGCTACACCTTC
TRBV27	NA	once	TRBJ1-3	CASSPRTVSGNTIYF	TGTGCCAGCAGTCCTCGGACAGTCTCTGGAAACACCATATATTTT
TRBV2	NA	few	TRBJ2-7	CASSSTGTTYEQYF	TGTGCCAGCAGTTCGACAGGAACTACCTACGAGCAGTACTTC
TRBV28	TRBD1	NA	TRBJ2-2	CASSLSRGGQGVAGELFF	TGTGCCAGCAGTTTATCTAGAGGAGGACAGGGGGTTGCCGGGGAGCTGTTTTTT
TRBV2	NA	NA	TRBJ2-1	CASTKNPYNEQFF	TGTGCCAGCACCAAAAATCCCTACAATGAGCAGTTCTTC
TRBV5-1	NA	NA	TRBJ2-7	CASSLEGIIDAVRSYEQYF	TGCGCCAGCAGCTTGGAGGGGATAATAGACGCAGTCCGCTCCTACGAGCAGTACTTC
TRBV6-6	NA	NA	TRBJ1-5	CASRKIEAGIGQPQHF	TGTGCCAGCAGAAAGATCGAAGCGGGTATAGGTCAGCCCCAGCATTTT
TRBV15	TRBD1	NA	TRBJ1-4	CATSTSGQGAIKNEKLFF	TGTGCCACCAGCACGTCGGGACAGGGGGCTATTAAGAATGAAAAACTGTTTTTT